What follows describes a single T cell receptor (beta chain). Produced via immunoSEQ multiplex PCR; TCRdb's table is partial and in-frame only. The table lists around 220,000 clones, roughly 84% of them singletons. The data were taken from a study of blood T cell repertoires in COVID-19. Germline values: CDR1 LGHDT, CDR2 YNNKEL (reference sequence). The CDR3 totals 16 residues. Deletions cut 1 base from V and 1 base from J, with 13 bases between. This receptor was obtained from a woman aged 35 to 49 who had recovered from COVID-19. The chain uses TRBV3-1 (or the pseudogene TRBV3-2) and TRBJ1-1; D is uncertain. Sequenced material: PBMCs or T cells enriched from blood (not recorded which). The CDR3 is CASSQVRGLGNTEAFF. The CDR3 nucleotides read TGTGCCAGCAGCCAAGTCCGAGGATTGGGGAACACTGAAGCTTTCTTT.